The clone carrying this T cell receptor (beta chain) was observed at least ten times. Antigen specificity is unknown. V lost 7 bases to trimming and J lost 6 bases, with 12 bases between them. CDR3 length: 13 residues. These data originate in a study of identical twins. Overall study results and limits: The study drew conclusions from cross-sectional statistical analysis, not from following the same donors. The more abundant beta clonotypes in cord blood had fewer insertions, and memory repertoires did not show this. Models underestimated how often monozygotic twins shared out-of-frame TCR alpha.

Template switching introduced a universal primer site, and the cDNA bore unique molecular identifiers. Each CDR3 protein gets one entry after TCRdb re-called the 5' RACE reads with MiXCR. Among approximately 600,000 distinct CDR3 sequences listed, less than 9% were seen once. These sequences were also reported in another study, on yellow fever vaccine responses in identical twins.

The sample was PBMCs. The source is a woman between 18 and 29 years old in good health. J is TRBJ2-2 and V is TRBV12-3 or TRBV12-4; D gene unclear. CDR3 protein: CASNPGVPGELFF. The DNA of the CDR3 is TGTGCCAGCAATCCTGGAGTCCCCGGGGAGCTGTTTTTT.